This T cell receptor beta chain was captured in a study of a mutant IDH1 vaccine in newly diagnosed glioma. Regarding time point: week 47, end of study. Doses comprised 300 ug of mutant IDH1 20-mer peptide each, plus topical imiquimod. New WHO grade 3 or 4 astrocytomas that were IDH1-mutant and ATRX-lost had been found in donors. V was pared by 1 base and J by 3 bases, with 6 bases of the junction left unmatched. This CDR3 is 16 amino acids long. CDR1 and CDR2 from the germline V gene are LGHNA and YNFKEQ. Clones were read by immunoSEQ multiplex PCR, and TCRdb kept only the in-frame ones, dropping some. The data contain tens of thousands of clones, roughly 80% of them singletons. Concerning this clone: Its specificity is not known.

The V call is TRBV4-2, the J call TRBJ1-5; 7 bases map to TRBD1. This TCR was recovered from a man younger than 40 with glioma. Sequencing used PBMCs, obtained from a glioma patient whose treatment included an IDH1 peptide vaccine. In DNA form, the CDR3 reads TGTGCCAGCAGCCAAGCTACAGGGGCAACCAATCAGCCCCAGCATTTT. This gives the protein CASSQATGATNQPQHF.